A single sample gave rise to the 30 T cell receptor beta chains below, sequenced in a study of T cells in Graves' hyperthyroidism and ophthalmopathy. Amplification of TCR beta CDR3 regions was performed using RNA transcripts as template. The HTBI primer set served for first-round RT-PCR of the TCR CDR3. TCRdb re-called the multiplex PCR reads through MiXCR, storing one row per CDR3 protein. The sample has hundreds of thousands of distinct CDR3 sequences; 30% to 40% are singletons. Sequenced input: blood. These receptors all stem from a woman between 40 and 50 years old with Graves' hyperthyroidism.

This clonotype was counted a single time. The chain employs TRBV29-1 and TRBJ2-7; 10 bases agree with TRBD2. With V trimmed by 7 bases and J by 6 bases, 18 bases remained unmatched. CDR1 and CDR2 from the germline V gene are SQVTM and ANQGSEA. This CDR3 spans 16 amino acids. In DNA form, the CDR3 reads TGCAGCGCTAGGGCCCGCCCCACTAGCGGGATAGTCGAGCAGTACTTC. This translates into CSARARPTSGIVEQYF.

The CDR3 protein is CAIWDSGARLIREKLFF. The CDR3 DNA reads TGTGCCATTTGGGACTCTGGGGCCAGGTTAATAAGGGAAAAACTGTTTTTT. The rearrangement joins TRBV10-3 to TRBJ1-4, with a weak D call TRBD1 (5 bases). The CDR3 loop spans 17 amino acids. V lost 9 bases to trimming and J lost 8 bases, with 28 bases between them. Germline assignment: CDR1 ENHRY and CDR2 SYGVKD.

The chain is built from TRBV6-6 and TRBJ2-7; 7 positions agree with TRBD1. Germline V CDR1 and CDR2: MNHNY, SVGAGI (reference sequence). V shed 5 bases, J shed 2 bases, and the junction held 15 bases outside the gene matches. The CDR3 length is 17 residues. The CDR3 is CASSAAYRGAIAYEQYF. CDR3 bases: TGTGCCAGCAGTGCAGCCTACAGGGGCGCGATTGCCTACGAGCAGTACTTC.

This clonotype occurred many times. This rearrangement joins TRBV29-1 to TRBJ1-2, with D unclear. V dropped 5 bases and J dropped 6 bases, with 4 bases sitting between them. The CDR3 runs 9 residues. Germline V gives CDR1 SQVTM, CDR2 ANQGSEA. Here the CDR3 DNA reads TGCAGCGTTAGGGATGGCTACACCTTC. Translation: CSVRDGYTF.

This clonotype came up many times. The rearrangement links TRBV7-3 to TRBJ1-1, with D unclear. CDR1 SGHTA and CDR2 FQGTGA come from the germline V gene. The CDR3 spans 13 residues. Trimming left V 2 bases short and J 3 bases short, with 7 bases between. CDR3 DNA: TGTGCCAGCAGCTTACAAGAGGACACTGAAGCTTTCTTT. It yields the protein CASSLQEDTEAFF.

This clonotype was seen ten or more times. The chain couples TRBV10-3 to TRBJ1-2, with D uncertain. The CDR3 extends over 15 amino acids. Germline CDR1 reads ENHRY; CDR2 reads SYGVKD. Trimming left V 4 bases short and J 0 bases short, with 12 bases between. The CDR3: CAISVQSGTNYGYTF. The CDR3 nucleotides read TGTGCCATCAGTGTACAGTCAGGCACTAACTATGGCTACACCTTC.

The chain couples TRBV18 to TRBJ2-7; 10 nucleotides line up with TRBD2. This CDR3 is built from 16 residues. Losses at the gene ends were 1 base for V and 2 bases for J; bases not matched to a gene: 5. Germline V gives CDR1 KGHSH, CDR2 LQKENI. The CDR3 region is CASSPLPSGSPYEQYF. The DNA of the CDR3 is TGTGCCAGCTCACCACTGCCTAGCGGGAGCCCCTACGAGCAGTACTTC.

The chain carries TRBV2 and TRBJ1-4; D is ambiguous. The V gene's germline CDR1 is SNHLY and CDR2 FYNNEI. This CDR3 contains 15 residues. Trimming left V 2 bases short and J 6 bases short, with 13 bases between. The CDR3 loop reads CASSERTLGYEKLFF. For the CDR3, the DNA is TGTGCCAGCAGTGAACGGACCCTCGGTTATGAAAAACTGTTTTTT.

The rearrangement links TRBV6-5 to TRBJ1-4; D is unresolved. V shed 2 bases and J shed 0 bases, with 10 bases lying between them. Per the germline V gene, CDR1 is MNHEY and CDR2 is SVGAGI. This CDR3 has 16 residues. The CDR3 sequence: CASSYGLGSTNEKLFF. The CDR3 nucleotides are TGTGCCAGCAGTTACGGCTTAGGGTCAACTAATGAAAAACTGTTTTTT.

Ten or more counts support this clonotype. This rearrangement joins TRBV10-3 to TRBJ1-5, with D uncertain. Germline lookup yields CDR1 ENHRY and CDR2 SYGVKD. The V end was cut by 0 bases, the J end by 7 bases, with 7 bases between. The CDR3 is made up of 13 amino acids. The CDR3 sequence is CAISESQGQPQHF. The CDR3 DNA reads TGTGCCATCAGTGAGTCTCAAGGGCAGCCCCAGCATTTT.

The V gene is TRBV18, the J gene TRBJ1-1, with D hard to call. CDR3 length equals 14 residues. The germline V gene encodes CDR1 KGHSH and CDR2 LQKENI. Trimming shortened V by 3 bases and J by 6 bases, and 14 bases separated the two germline ends. The CDR3 DNA reads as TGTGCCAGCTCACCTGCGCCGCTAGCCCCTGAAGCTTTCTTT. Its protein is CASSPAPLAPEAFF.

The chain recombines TRBV6-5 with TRBJ1-4, with a possible D match to TRBD1 (6 bases). From germline, CDR1 is MNHEY and CDR2 SVGAGI. Trimming took 6 bases from V and 4 from J, leaving 12 bases between them. The CDR3 is 14 amino acids. The CDR3 spells CASRIRTDNEKLFF. The CDR3 region has the DNA TGTGCCAGCAGAATCAGGACAGATAATGAAAAACTGTTTTTT.

This clonotype came up many times. V is TRBV29-1 and J is TRBJ1-6, with 10 bases matching TRBD1. Per germline, CDR1 SQVTM and CDR2 ANQGSEA. V gave up 8 bases and J gave up 10 bases; unmatched junction bases: 8. This CDR3 has 13 amino acids. DNA of the CDR3: TGCAGCCTATGGGACAGGGGTCGATCACCCCTCCACTTT. This codes for CSLWDRGRSPLHF.

CDR3 sequence: CASRAEGHTEAFF. Written as DNA, the CDR3 is TGCGCCAGCAGGGCCGAGGGCCACACTGAAGCTTTCTTT. The genes are TRBV10-2 and TRBJ1-1; no clear D. The CDR3 runs to 13 residues. Germline-derived CDR1 and CDR2 are WSHSY and SAAADI. Trimming pared 6 bases from V and 3 bases from J, leaving 11 bases between.

The rearrangement uses TRBV5-5 and TRBJ2-2; perhaps D is TRBD1 or TRBD2 (5 bases each). From germline, CDR1 is SGHKS and CDR2 YYEKEE (reference sequence). Trimming took 1 base from V and 6 from J, leaving 16 bases between them. The CDR3 sequence is 16 residues long. The CDR3: CASSLNPGRWAGELFF. CDR3 coding DNA: TGTGCCAGCAGCTTGAACCCGGGACGGTGGGCCGGGGAGCTGTTTTTT.

This clonotype was counted many times. This chain connects TRBV7-2 to TRBJ2-7, with no clear D. Germline V gene sequence: CDR1 SGHTA, CDR2 FQGNSA. The CDR3 length is 14 residues. Between the trimmed V and J ends, which lost 5 bases and 0 bases, there was a span of 11 bases. CDR3 region: CASSRERDSYEQYF. CDR3 DNA: TGTGCCAGCAGCCGTGAAAGGGACTCCTACGAGCAGTACTTC.

Comments on this clonotype: The limits of the CDR3 on the DNA are not certain, so only TCRdb's listed CDR3 is given. The rearrangement uses TRBV10-3 and TRBJ2-2. The CDR3 contains 14 residues when both ends are counted. In germline, CDR1 is ENHRY, CDR2 SYGVKD. CDR3 sequence: CAKIEPWIPGSCFF.

The chain uses TRBV10-3 and TRBJ1-2; D may be TRBD1 (6 bases). Trimming removed 2 bases from V and 7 bases from J, with 11 bases in between. The germline V gene encodes CDR1 ENHRY and CDR2 SYGVKD. This CDR3 region has 13 residues. CDR3 coding DNA: TGTGCCATCAGTGAGGACAGGACTACTGGCTACACCTTC. Its translation: CAISEDRTTGYTF.

Concerning this clonotype itself: This may be a read error, as it is one base from a much larger clone. The V and J genes are TRBV19 and TRBJ2-7; 7 bases match TRBD2. V shed 9 bases, J shed 2 bases, and the junction held 13 bases outside the gene matches. Germline CDR1 is LNHDA and CDR2 is SQIVND (reference sequence). There are 15 residues in the CDR3. CDR3 region: CASHPGPGLPYEQYF. The DNA of the CDR3 is TGTGCCAGCCACCCTGGTCCGGGACTACCCTACGAGCAGTACTTC.

Regarding this clonotype: A junction boundary mismatches the germline segment, possibly from a read error. The chain has TRBV5-1 and TRBJ1-1; no clear D gene. CDR1 is SGHRS and CDR2 is YFSETQ in the germline V gene. The CDR3 is 13 amino acids. CDR3 DNA sequence: TGTGCCAGCAGCCCATATGACCGGGCGGAAGCTTTCTTT. Amino acids: CASSPYDRAEAFF.

The chain recombines TRBV10-1 with TRBJ2-1, with 8 bases matching TRBD2. The CDR3 consists of 15 residues. Germline CDR1 and CDR2: WNHNN and SYGVQD (reference sequence). With 3 bases clipped from V and 6 bases from J, the junction kept 7 bases outside the gene matches. The CDR3 nucleotides read TGCGCCAGCAGTGAAGTCCTAGCGGGTGTCAATGAGCAGTTCTTC. Its protein is CASSEVLAGVNEQFF.

In this sample, this clonotype turned up a few times. Its ends do not fully match the called genes, so a read error is possible. V gene TRBV11-3 combines with J gene TRBJ2-5, with D perhaps matching TRBD2 (5 bases). CDR3 size: 13 residues. CDR1 is SGHNT and CDR2 is YENEEA in the germline V gene. CDR3 DNA sequence: TGTGTCAGCAGCATAGACTGGAGGGAGACCCAGTACTTC. Translated, it gives CVSSIDWRETQYF.

This clonotype was seen only a few times. The V and J genes are TRBV6-2 or TRBV6-3 and TRBJ1-5; possibly TRBD1 for D (6 bases). This CDR3 is 14 amino acids long. Germline values: CDR1 MNHEY, CDR2 SVGEGT. Trimming stripped 2 bases from V and 7 bases from J, with 12 bases between. CDR3 bases: TGTGCCAGCAGTTACGAAGGGACAAGACAGCCCCAGCATTTT. This encodes CASSYEGTRQPQHF.

This clonotype was recorded many times. This chain links TRBV7-2 with TRBJ2-7; D is unresolved. The V end lost 1 base, the J end lost 3 bases, and 10 bases lay between the germline ends. The length of the CDR3 is 14 residues. CDR1 SGHTA and CDR2 FQGNSA come from the germline V gene. This CDR3 reads CASSLVGTDYEQYF. CDR3 nucleotides: TGTGCCAGCAGCTTAGTCGGCACAGACTACGAGCAGTACTTC.

This clonotype was counted a few times. V gene TRBV11-2 combines with J gene TRBJ2-7; 8 bases map to TRBD1. J lost 2 bases, V lost 5 bases, and 17 bases had no gene match. CDR3 size: 18 residues. From germline, CDR1 is SGHAT and CDR2 FQNNGV. This chain's CDR3 is CASSPESDREPWAYEQYF. DNA of the CDR3: TGTGCCAGCAGCCCGGAGTCGGACAGGGAGCCCTGGGCCTACGAGCAGTACTTC.

This clonotype was counted many times. The chain recombines TRBV12-3 or TRBV12-4 with TRBJ1-2, with a possible D match to TRBD1 (5 bases). The CDR3 has 15 residues. V was clipped by 6 bases and J by 7 bases, with 21 bases between them. DNA for the CDR3: TGTGCCAGCAGAGAACCCATAGGGGATTCGGCTGGCTACACCTTC. This translates into CASREPIGDSAGYTF.

In the case of this clonotype: The junction differs from germline at one of its ends, possibly a read error. The chain carries TRBV10-3 and TRBJ1-5; D unclear. The V gene's germline CDR1 is ENHRY and CDR2 SYGVKD. CDR3 length: 12 residues. The CDR3 DNA reads TGTGCCACTAGAGAGGGCAATCGGCCCCAGCATTTT. Residues: CATREGNRPQHF.

This clonotype was detected only a few times. This chain uses TRBV9 with TRBJ2-2, with D hard to call. CDR1 and CDR2 (germline): SGDLS, YYNGEE. This CDR3 is 12 amino acids long. Trimming shortened V by 5 bases and J by 7 bases, and 9 bases separated the two germline ends. The CDR3 spells CASRRMGGELFF. In DNA form, the CDR3 reads TGTGCCAGCAGACGGATGGGCGGGGAGCTGTTTTTT. The variable domain in full, completed from reference TRBV9 and TRBJ2-2, reads DSGVTQTPKHLITATGQRVTLRCSPRSGDLSVYWYQQSLDQGLQFLIQYYNGEERAKGNILERFSAQQFPDLHSELNLSSLELGDSALYFCASRRMGGELFFGEGSRLTVL.

This clonotype was counted between two and nine times. This rearrangement joins TRBV19 to TRBJ2-7; TRBD2 aligns across 8 bases. The V and J ends lost 7 bases and 0 bases, in that order; junction bases with no gene match: 5. The germline gives CDR1 LNHDA, CDR2 SQIVND (reference sequence). The CDR3 is made up of 14 amino acids. The chain's CDR3 is CASKALAGSYEQYF. As DNA, the CDR3 is TGTGCCAGTAAGGCCCTAGCGGGCTCCTACGAGCAGTACTTC.

This clonotype was observed at least ten times. This chain links TRBV15 with TRBJ1-6; the D gene is possibly TRBD1 (6 bases). Germline V gives CDR1 LNHNV, CDR2 YYDKDF (reference sequence). Trimming took off 4 bases at V and 10 bases at J, with 23 bases between the two ends. The CDR3 is 17 amino acids. CDR3 residues: CATSKIRDTDFWSPLHF. In nucleotides, the CDR3 is TGTGCCACCAGCAAGATCCGGGACACGGATTTTTGGTCACCCCTCCACTTT.